The present TCR beta chain was sequenced within a study of molecular identifiers for immune sequencing clone quantification (dated by TCRdb to the late 2010s). With regard to the full study: In a replicate experiment, RNA from about 19,000 or 110,000 naive CD8 T cells was split into five aliquots, four of which were sequenced. This methods study benchmarked molecular-identifier clustering-based TCR repertoire sequencing (MIDCIRS) and TCR RNA copy counting, using CD8 T cells to do so.

Study-level results and caveats: The naive libraries included spiked-in Jurkat TCR RNA (around 9 copies' worth), and this RNA is not part of the donor repertoire. When barcode sub-clustering was left out, chimeric consensus sequences inflated TCR diversity, with chimeras reaching as high as 47%. Even against a background of 750,000 to 1,000,000 naive CD8 T cells, spiked-in Jurkat TCR RNA amounting to a single cell's worth was reported to be detectable. In CMV-specific effector cells, over 99% of molecules were held by clones above 20 RNA copies, whereas under 1% of molecules were held by such clones in naive cells. Roughly 3 recovered TCR RNA copies per cell were obtained by modeling, versus approximately 10 by digital PCR, implying a capture efficiency of about 30%. Identical TCR molecules sharing a barcode could cause highly expanded clone sizes to be underestimated.

The library came from PCR. Instrument used: Illumina HiSeq 4000. Bulk TCR libraries were generated as previously described, with the TCR primers listed in Table S5 used. Purification of total RNA was performed with the Qiagen AllPrep DNA/RNA kit. Before analysis, reads from multiple sequencing runs of the same library were pooled. Processing in the source paper ran as follows. Reads were retained only if their TCR constant sequence matched exactly, and those retained reads were trimmed to 150 nt and grouped according to their 12-nt molecular barcodes. Reads within each barcode group were sub-clustered using a 15% Levenshtein threshold, and quality-weighted consensus sequences were constructed for each RNA molecule. Non-functional sequences were filtered out, along with any lower-count sequence sitting one edit away from another sequence. Based on a fit of two negative binomial distributions, barcode sub-clusters having less than 20% of the maximum read count were discarded. TCRdb handled the public reads itself, with Q25 trimming in fastp and clone calling in MiXCR, and kept productive beta chains. Entries are consolidated by CDR3 protein sequence, retaining the most common genes and DNA. The V and J calls here are based on TCRdb, not the publication. The table for this sample lists over 600,000 distinct CDR3 sequences; approximately 20% of them were counted only once. Of the sample, 0.85% falls within the top ten clones.

Relative to germline, V is 2 bases shorter and J is 6 bases shorter, with 10 bases between their ends. From its cysteine to its phenylalanine, the CDR3 spans 13 amino acids. CDR3 DNA only is kept here, 39 bases in frame from base 1. Naive CD8 T cell libraries were made from roughly 21,000 to 960,000 sorted cells using 10%, 30% or 50% of purified RNA. On a BD FACSAria II, naive CD8 T cells were FACS-sorted as CD8+CD4-CCR7+CD45RA+ and collected into RLT Plus buffer. Detection sensitivity was tested by spiking Jurkat RNA equal to some 11 TCR copies' worth into samples containing 20,000-1,000,000 naive CD8 T cells. Enrichment of CD8 T cells was performed with RosetteSep CD8+ T Cell Enrichment Cocktail and Ficoll-Paque, after which ACK red cell lysis was carried out. This clonotype was recorded at least ten times. The specificity of this receptor is unknown. No clone much larger than this one lies a single base away; base qualities are absent.

Sequenced material: naive CD8+ T cells from blood, with Jurkat cell RNA spiked in. The cell subset or site tag for this specimen amounts to: FACS-sorted CD8+CD4-CCR7+CD45RA+ naive T cells. The receptor was derived from a human donor in good health. Some libraries in this study had Jurkat cell RNA spiked in. The chain employs TRBV12-3 or TRBV12-4 and TRBJ1-1; the D gene assignment is ambiguous. Read as DNA, the sequence is TGTGCCAGCAGTTTAAATAGGGTTTCTGAAGCTTTCTTT. It translates to CASSLNRVSEAFF.